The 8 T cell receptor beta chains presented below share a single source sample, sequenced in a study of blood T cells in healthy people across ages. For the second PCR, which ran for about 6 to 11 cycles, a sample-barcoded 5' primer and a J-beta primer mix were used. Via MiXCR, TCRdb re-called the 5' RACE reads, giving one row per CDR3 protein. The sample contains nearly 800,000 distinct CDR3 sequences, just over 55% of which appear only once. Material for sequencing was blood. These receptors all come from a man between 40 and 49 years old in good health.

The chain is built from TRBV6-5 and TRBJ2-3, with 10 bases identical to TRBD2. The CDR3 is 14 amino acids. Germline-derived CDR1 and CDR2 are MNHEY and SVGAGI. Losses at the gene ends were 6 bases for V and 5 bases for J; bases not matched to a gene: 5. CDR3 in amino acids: CASRGLAEGDTQYF. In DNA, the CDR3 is TGTGCCAGCAGAGGACTAGCGGAGGGAGATACGCAGTATTTT.

CDR3 sequence: CASKRGNEQYF. The CDR3 DNA reads as TGTGCCAGCAAGAGAGGCAATGAGCAGTACTTC. The V gene is TRBV6-2 or TRBV6-3, the J gene TRBJ2-5; D is undetermined. Germline loops: CDR1 MNHEY, CDR2 SVGEGT. The CDR3 is 11 residues long. V dropped 7 bases and J dropped 11 bases, with 14 bases sitting between them.

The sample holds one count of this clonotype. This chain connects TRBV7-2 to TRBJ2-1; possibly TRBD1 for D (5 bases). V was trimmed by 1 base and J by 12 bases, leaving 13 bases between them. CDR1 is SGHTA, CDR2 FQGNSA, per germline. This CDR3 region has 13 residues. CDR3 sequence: CASSLVPDKMQFF. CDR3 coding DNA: TGTGCCAGCAGCTTAGTCCCGGACAAAATGCAGTTCTTC.

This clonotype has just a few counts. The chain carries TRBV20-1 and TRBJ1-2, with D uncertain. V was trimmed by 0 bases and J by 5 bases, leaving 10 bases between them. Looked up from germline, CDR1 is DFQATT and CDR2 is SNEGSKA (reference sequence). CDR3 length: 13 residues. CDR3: CSARDIEGYGYTF. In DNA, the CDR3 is TGCAGTGCTAGAGATATCGAAGGGTATGGCTACACCTTC.

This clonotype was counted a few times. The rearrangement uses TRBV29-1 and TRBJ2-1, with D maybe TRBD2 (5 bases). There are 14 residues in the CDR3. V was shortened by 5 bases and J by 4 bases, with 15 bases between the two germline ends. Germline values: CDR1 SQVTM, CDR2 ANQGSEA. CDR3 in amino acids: CSVLGEGVYNEQFF. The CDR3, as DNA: TGCAGCGTTTTAGGAGAGGGCGTATACAATGAGCAGTTCTTC.

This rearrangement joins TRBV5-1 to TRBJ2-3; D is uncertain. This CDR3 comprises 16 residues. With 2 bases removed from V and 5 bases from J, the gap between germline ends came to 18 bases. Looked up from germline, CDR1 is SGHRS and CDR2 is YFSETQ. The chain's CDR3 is CASSLGFTVVRDTQYF. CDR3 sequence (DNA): TGCGCCAGCAGCTTAGGGTTTACAGTAGTCAGAGATACGCAGTATTTT.

As DNA, the CDR3 is TGCAGCGTTGAAAGAGCGCGGGTGGGAGATACGCAGTATTTT. The encoded protein is CSVERARVGDTQYF. The V call is TRBV29-1, the J call TRBJ2-3, with D perhaps TRBD2 (5 bases). The CDR3 consists of 14 residues. In germline, CDR1 is SQVTM, CDR2 ANQGSEA. V lost 2 bases to trimming and J lost 5 bases, with 14 bases between them.

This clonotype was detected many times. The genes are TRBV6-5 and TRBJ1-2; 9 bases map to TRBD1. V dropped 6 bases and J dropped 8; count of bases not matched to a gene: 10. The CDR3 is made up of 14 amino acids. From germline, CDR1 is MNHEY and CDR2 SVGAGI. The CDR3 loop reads CASRRRDREEGYTF. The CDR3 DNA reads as TGTGCCAGCAGACGCCGGGACAGGGAAGAGGGCTACACCTTC.